One and the same sample provided the 26 T cell receptor beta chains below, sequenced in a study of technical replicates of blood from a handful of donors. The data were produced by immunoSEQ multiplex PCR, yet TCRdb's version contains in-frame clones alone and is incomplete. The sample carries approximately 81,000 clones, 80% to 90% recorded once. Sequenced sample: PBMCs. The receptor set was obtained from a human donor in good health. Some clones in this sample may be carry-over from other donors' samples.

This sequence joins TRBV5-4 and TRBJ2-7; D is ambiguous. With 9 bases removed from V and 7 bases from J, the gap between germline ends came to 17 bases. This CDR3 comprises 12 residues. CDR1 is SGHNT and CDR2 is YYREEE in the germline V gene (reference sequence). CDR3 region: CATGLSGYEQYF. The CDR3 coding sequence is TGTGCCACCGGTCTGTCGGGTTATGAGCAGTACTTC.

The sample holds a few counts of this clone. The chain recombines TRBV5-1 with TRBJ2-2; D is undetermined. The V gene lost 0 bases and the J gene lost 5 bases, with 8 bases spanning the gap. CDR3 size: 14 residues. Germline CDR1 and CDR2: SGHRS and YFSETQ. DNA for the CDR3: TGCGCCAGCAGCTTGGTGGTAGAGACCGGGGAGCTGTTTTTT. Translated, it gives CASSLVVETGELFF. Supplemented by reference TRBV5-1 and TRBJ2-2, the full variable domain reads KAGVTQTPRYLIKTRGQQVTLSCSPISGHRSVSWYQQTPGQGLQFLFEYFSETQRNKGNFPGRFSGRQFSNSRSEMNVSTLELGDSALYLCASSLVVETGELFFGEGSRLTVL.

The chain joins TRBV7-8 to TRBJ1-1, with D tentatively TRBD1 (5 bases). V lost 6 bases to trimming and J lost 0 bases, with 20 bases between them. The CDR3 contains 17 residues. Germline CDR1 is SGHVS and CDR2 is FQNEAQ. The CDR3, as DNA: TGTGCCAGCAGACCCCTTCGAGACAGACAAATGAACACTGAAGCTTTCTTT. It specifies CASRPLRDRQMNTEAFF.

The chain is built from TRBV7-9 and TRBJ1-3, with 9 bases fitting TRBD1. V dropped 9 bases and J dropped 0; count of bases not matched to a gene: 12. Germline-derived CDR1 and CDR2 are SEHNR and FQNEAQ (reference sequence). The CDR3 extends over 17 amino acids. The DNA for the CDR3 is TGTGCCAGTAGGCCCCGGGACAGGGTAAACTCTGGAAACACCATATATTTT. It yields the protein CASRPRDRVNSGNTIYF.

For the CDR3, the DNA is TGTGCCAGCAGCTTTGGGGACAGGAATACCTACGAGCAGTACTTC. Translation gives CASSFGDRNTYEQYF. The chain is built from TRBV7-9 and TRBJ2-7; TRBD1 agrees at 8 bases. This CDR3 has 15 residues. The V segment lost 3 bases and the J segment 2 bases; nucleotides outside the gene matches: 6. The germline CDR1 and CDR2 sequences are SEHNR and FQNEAQ (reference sequence).

The J gene is TRBJ1-5, the V gene TRBV30, with 7 bases fitting TRBD1. The V gene's germline CDR1 is GTSNPN and CDR2 SVGIG (reference sequence). The CDR3 is 14 amino acids. V gave up 4 bases and J gave up 4 bases; unmatched junction bases: 7. This CDR3 reads CAWNGQTGNQPQHF. Written as DNA, the CDR3 is TGTGCCTGGAACGGGCAGACAGGGAATCAGCCCCAGCATTTT.

This clone is a singleton in its sample. The chain joins TRBV19 to TRBJ1-1, with a possible D match to TRBD1 (6 bases). CDR1 and CDR2 (germline): LNHDA, SQIVND (reference sequence). V lost 3 bases, J lost 7 bases, and 12 bases lay in between. This CDR3 comprises 13 residues. The CDR3 nucleotides are TGTGCCAGTAGTATTTTTAAGACAGGTGAAGCTTTCTTT. It codes for CASSIFKTGEAFF.

The chain joins TRBV7-3 to TRBJ2-1; 14 nucleotides agree with TRBD2. The V gene end was trimmed by 3 bases and the J gene end by 6 bases; junction bases not matched to a gene: 4. Germline V gene data show CDR1 as SGHTA and CDR2 as FQGTGA. This CDR3 spans 16 amino acids. As DNA, the CDR3 is TGTGCCAGCAGCTTGTGGGGGACTAGCGGGAGCAATGAGCAGTTCTTC. Protein: CASSLWGTSGSNEQFF.

J is TRBJ1-5 and V is TRBV5-1; 10 nucleotides agree with TRBD1. The germline V gene has CDR1 SGHRS and CDR2 YFSETQ. V was clipped by 4 bases and J by 4 bases; unmatched bases: 2. CDR3 length: 14 amino acids. CDR3 sequence reads: CASSQGQGNQPQHF. Written as DNA, the CDR3 is TGCGCCAGCAGCCAGGGACAGGGGAATCAGCCCCAGCATTTT. Supplemented by reference TRBV5-1 and TRBJ1-5, the full variable domain reads KAGVTQTPRYLIKTRGQQVTLSCSPISGHRSVSWYQQTPGQGLQFLFEYFSETQRNKGNFPGRFSGRQFSNSRSEMNVSTLELGDSALYLCASSQGQGNQPQHFGDGTRLSIL.

V usage is TRBV7-8 and J usage is TRBJ2-2; 8 bases line up with TRBD2. Losses at the gene ends were 1 base for V and 4 bases for J; bases not matched to a gene: 2. Germline V gene lookup returns CDR1 SGHVS and CDR2 FQNEAQ. The CDR3 is 15 amino acids. The CDR3 spells CASSLGGGITGELFF. CDR3 in DNA: TGTGCCAGCAGCTTAGGCGGGGGGATCACCGGGGAGCTGTTTTTT.

J is TRBJ2-3 and V is TRBV5-1; 7 nucleotides match TRBD2. This CDR3 contains 15 residues. Trimming took 0 bases from V and 6 from J; bases not matched to a gene: 7. Germline V gives CDR1 SGHRS, CDR2 YFSETQ. CDR3 in DNA: TGCGCCAGCAGCTTGGGGACTAGAGGTGGCGATACGCAGTATTTT. It is translated as CASSLGTRGGDTQYF.

The gene calls are TRBV6-5 and TRBJ1-5, with a tentative D call TRBD1 (5 bases). Deletions cut 5 bases from V and 5 bases from J, with 13 bases between. The CDR3 is made up of 14 amino acids. Germline-derived CDR1 and CDR2 are MNHEY and SVGAGI. In DNA form, the CDR3 reads TGTGCCAGCAGTCCGGACACCCTTCATCAGCCCCAGCATTTT. It translates to CASSPDTLHQPQHF.

This clone has a handful of counts. The J gene is TRBJ1-1, the V gene TRBV29-1; 7 bases agree with TRBD1. The CDR3 contains 13 residues. The V and J ends lost 7 bases and 1 base, in that order; junction bases with no gene match: 6. CDR1 is SQVTM, CDR2 ANQGSEA, per germline. CDR3 nucleotides: TGCAGCGCGTTAACAGGGGAGAACACTGAAGCTTTCTTT. It translates to CSALTGENTEAFF.

The CDR3 spells CASSLEGAYSNQPQHF. DNA for the CDR3: TGTGCCAGCAGCTTAGAGGGGGCTTATAGCAATCAGCCCCAGCATTTT. V usage is TRBV5-5 and J usage is TRBJ1-5; TRBD1 matches at 7 bases. Germline CDR1 SGHKS, CDR2 YYEKEE (reference sequence). CDR3 length: 16 residues. The ends lost 2 bases at V and 0 bases at J; junction bases unmatched: 5.

The CDR3 nucleotides are TGTGCCAGCAGCTTTCCGGGACAGGGGCGATATGGCTACACCTTC. It specifies CASSFPGQGRYGYTF. V is TRBV7-9 and J is TRBJ1-2, with 10 bases fitting TRBD1. Trimming removed 3 bases from V and 5 bases from J; junction bases left unmatched: 6. This CDR3 is built from 15 residues. Germline V gene sequence: CDR1 SEHNR, CDR2 FQNEAQ (reference sequence).

This CDR3 reads CSAARNEKLFF. CDR3 DNA: TGCAGTGCTGCCAGAAATGAAAAACTGTTTTTT. This chain uses TRBV20-1 with TRBJ1-4; D call uncertain. The CDR3 has 11 amino acids. With 5 bases removed from V and 5 bases from J, the gap between germline ends came to 6 bases. Germline V gene data show CDR1 as DFQATT and CDR2 as SNEGSKA (reference sequence).

CDR3 in amino acids: CASRASVRRGEGIEQYF. The CDR3 nucleotides read TGTGCCAGCAGGGCAAGTGTCCGAAGGGGGGAGGGTATCGAGCAGTACTTC. The chain is built from TRBV2 and TRBJ2-7; tentatively, D is TRBD2 (7 bases). Trimming removed 6 bases from V and 6 bases from J, with 27 bases in between. The germline gives CDR1 SNHLY, CDR2 FYNNEI. CDR3 length: 17 amino acids. The full variable domain, in which reference TRBV2 and TRBJ2-7 provide the parts outside the CDR3, is EPEVTQTPSHQVTQMGQEVILRCVPISNHLYFYWYRQILGQKVEFLVSFYNNEISEKSEIFDDQFSVERPDGSNFTLKIRSTKLEDSAMYFCASRASVRRGEGIEQYFGPGTRLTVT.

The chain links TRBV4-3 to TRBJ2-2, with 7 bases lining up with TRBD2. V shed 1 base, J shed 3 bases, and the junction held 5 bases outside the gene matches. Germline V gives CDR1 LGHNA, CDR2 YSLEER. CDR3 length equals 16 residues. CDR3 loop: CASSQARTRYTGELFF. CDR3 in DNA: TGCGCCAGCAGCCAAGCCAGGACTAGGTACACCGGGGAGCTGTTTTTT.

This clone was detected only once. The chain couples TRBV30 to TRBJ1-1; D is undetermined. Per the germline V gene, CDR1 is GTSNPN and CDR2 is SVGIG (reference sequence). CDR3 length: 11 residues. V dropped 1 base and J dropped 5 bases, with 5 bases sitting between them. CDR3: CAWSELTEAFF. DNA of the CDR3: TGTGCCTGGAGTGAACTTACTGAAGCTTTCTTT.

The gene calls are TRBV30 and TRBJ2-1, with D perhaps matching TRBD1 (5 bases). Germline values: CDR1 GTSNPN, CDR2 SVGIG (reference sequence). The germline V and J ends were trimmed by 0 bases and 6 bases, with 18 bases remaining between them. This CDR3 comprises 16 residues. CDR3 nucleotides: TGTGCCTGGAGTGTCCCCTACTATACAGGAATCAATGAGCAGTTCTTC. The encoded protein is CAWSVPYYTGINEQFF.

The chain uses TRBV6-1 and TRBJ1-5; 9 nucleotides match TRBD1. Germline CDR1 MNHNS, CDR2 SASEGT. CDR3 length equals 15 residues. V shed 1 base, J shed 6 bases, and the junction held 4 bases outside the gene matches. The CDR3 region has the DNA TGTGCCAGCAGTGAAGGGACAGGGGATCGTCAGCCCCAGCATTTT. Translated, it gives CASSEGTGDRQPQHF.

The gene calls are TRBV29-1 and TRBJ1-1; no reliable D call. V lost 5 bases and J 7 bases, leaving 11 bases between the germline ends. Germline CDR1 and CDR2: SQVTM and ANQGSEA. The CDR3 is 11 residues long. The DNA for the CDR3 is TGCAGCGTTCGGCAGGTTGTTGAAGCTTTCTTT. Translating gives CSVRQVVEAFF.

V is TRBV5-1 and J is TRBJ1-4; D is ambiguous. V was pared by 0 bases and J by 5 bases, with 8 bases between. CDR1 SGHRS and CDR2 YFSETQ come from the germline V gene. The CDR3 contains 14 residues. Here the CDR3 reads CASSLVAGNEKLFF. CDR3 in DNA: TGCGCCAGCAGCTTGGTAGCGGGAAATGAAAAACTGTTTTTT.

The rearrangement joins TRBV9 to TRBJ2-2; 8 bases agree with TRBD2. CDR1 is SGDLS, CDR2 YYNGEE, per germline. Unmatched junction bases numbered 22, after V lost 4 bases and J lost 5 bases. The CDR3 has 20 amino acids. CDR3 in amino acids: CASSFPYPVRGLGGTGELFF. As DNA, the CDR3 is TGTGCCAGCAGCTTTCCCTACCCAGTACGGGGACTAGGTGGAACCGGGGAGCTGTTTTTT.

The chain combines TRBV5-4 with TRBJ2-1; possible D gene TRBD1, 7 bases. V lost 4 bases, J lost 4 bases, and 12 bases lay in between. The CDR3 is 14 amino acids. Germline V gene lookup returns CDR1 SGHNT and CDR2 YYREEE (reference sequence). In DNA, the CDR3 is TGTGCCAGCAGCCGGCGGGGACAGTACAATGAGCAGTTCTTC. Translation gives CASSRRGQYNEQFF.

V is TRBV7-9 and J is TRBJ2-7; 8 bases are a match to TRBD1. Germline CDR1 reads SEHNR; CDR2 reads FQNEAQ (reference sequence). Trimming took 4 bases from V and 0 from J; bases not matched to a gene: 2. This CDR3 contains 14 residues. Written as DNA, the CDR3 is TGTGCCAGCAGCTGGGACAGGAGCTCCTACGAGCAGTACTTC. This encodes CASSWDRSSYEQYF.